These T cell receptor beta chains were read from a single sample in a study of blood T cell repertoires in COVID-19. The table came from immunoSEQ multiplex PCR; TCRdb's copy has only in-frame clones and leaves some out. The top ten clones hold about 6% of a sample with nearly 350,000 clones, about 87% of them seen once. The sequenced sample was peripheral blood. The receptors derive from a woman in her 50s with COVID-19, enrolled during active disease. CDR3s include the opening cysteine and the closing phenylalanine or tryptophan. D genes are given only for firm matches. Clone size is not always given. Where it is, it says once, few, many or a class for expanded clones.

d_call | j_call | v_call | clone_size | cdr3_aa | cdr3_nt
- | TRBJ2-7 | TRBV18 | - | CASSLITGEQYF | TGTGCCAGCTCACTAATTACAGGCGAGCAGTACTTC
TRBD1 | TRBJ1-3 | TRBV11-3 | - | CASSGTLDRVSGNTIYF | TGTGCCAGCAGCGGCACGCTGGACAGGGTCTCTGGAAACACCATATATTTT
TRBD1 | TRBJ2-2 | TRBV18 | - | CASSPQTGRTGELFF | TGTGCCAGCTCACCACAGACAGGGCGCACCGGGGAGCTGTTTTTT
TRBD1 | TRBJ2-7 | TRBV7-9 | - | CASSLYGRGIVPYEQYF | TGTGCCAGCAGCTTATACGGCAGGGGGATCGTCCCCTACGAGCAGTACTTC
TRBD1 | TRBJ1-3 | TRBV6-5 | - | CASRTGQAGNTIYF | TGTGCCAGCAGGACGGGACAGGCTGGAAACACCATATATTTT
- | TRBJ2-1 | TRBV24-1 | - | CATSGGRVGNEQFF | TGTGCCACCAGTGGGGGCCGAGTGGGGAATGAGCAGTTCTTC
TRBD2 | TRBJ2-1 | TRBV7-9 | - | CASSLGGSGRDNEQFF | TGTGCCAGCAGCTTAGGAGGTAGCGGGAGAGACAATGAGCAGTTCTTC
TRBD1 | TRBJ1-2 | TRBV6-5 | - | CASSYSTGQGSYGYTF | TGTGCCAGCAGTTATTCGACCGGACAGGGGAGCTATGGCTACACCTTC
- | TRBJ1-5 | TRBV7-2 | - | CASSPDRDEPQHF | TGTGCCAGCAGCCCGGACAGAGATGAACCCCAGCATTTT
- | TRBJ2-3 | TRBV5-1 | - | CASSLAPGVTDTQYF | TGCGCCAGCAGCTTGGCCCCGGGAGTCACAGATACGCAGTATTTT
- | TRBJ2-7 | TRBV21-1 | few | CASSTKNKGDSISKQYF | TGTGCCAGCAGCACGAAAAACAAGGGGGACAGTATAAGTAAGCAGTACTTC
TRBD1 | TRBJ2-7 | TRBV5-8 | - | CASTPGTGPRGVYEQYF | TGTGCCAGCACCCCCGGGACAGGGCCCCGAGGGGTCTACGAGCAGTACTTC
- | TRBJ1-1 | TRBV7-9 | - | CASSPMTGKAFF | TGTGCCAGCAGCCCCATGACAGGTAAAGCTTTCTTT
- | TRBJ1-4 | TRBV21-1 | - | CASFRLRGTNEKLFF | TGTGCCAGCTTTCGCCTCAGGGGAACTAATGAAAAACTGTTTTTT
- | TRBJ2-5 | TRBV23-1 | - | CASSQINPRGEESQYF | TGCGCCAGCAGTCAAATTAACCCCAGGGGCGAAGAGAGCCAGTACTTC
TRBD1 | TRBJ2-4 | TRBV20-1 | - | CSASGQGVYIQYF | TGCAGTGCTAGTGGACAGGGGGTATACATTCAGTACTTC
- | TRBJ1-4 | TRBV6-5 | - | CASSYSRANGQEKLFF | TGTGCCAGCAGTTACTCCCGGGCCAATGGACAGGAAAAACTGTTTTTT
TRBD1 | TRBJ1-1 | TRBV13 | once | CASTRTGTEAFF | TGTGCCAGCACCCGGACAGGGACTGAAGCTTTCTTT
- | TRBJ2-7 | TRBV18 | - | CASSPGLKALYEQYF | TGTGCCAGCTCCCCAGGACTAAAGGCCTTATACGAGCAGTACTTC
TRBD2 | TRBJ2-5 | TRBV7-2 | - | CASSSYLLREAQETQYF | TGTGCCAGCAGCTCATATCTATTACGGGAGGCCCAAGAGACCCAGTACTTC
TRBD1 | TRBJ1-2 | TRBV30 | - | CAWSSGTGDGYTF | TGTGCCTGGAGTTCGGGGACAGGGGATGGCTACACCTTC
TRBD2 | TRBJ2-1 | TRBV6-1 | - | CASSASSTSGAQGEQFF | TGTGCCAGCAGTGCAAGCTCGACTAGCGGGGCCCAGGGTGAGCAGTTCTTC
TRBD2 | TRBJ2-3 | TRBV11-3 | - | CASSRVAGGSTDTQYF | TGTGCCAGCAGCCGAGTAGCGGGAGGGAGCACAGATACGCAGTATTTT
- | TRBJ2-7 | TRBV30 | once | CAWSDYSGRRNEQYF | TGTGCCTGGAGTGATTACAGCGGCCGTAGGAACGAGCAGTACTTC
TRBD2 | TRBJ2-1 | TRBV5-1 | - | CASSSRIRLAGDEQFF | TGCGCCAGCTCCTCCAGAATCAGACTAGCGGGAGATGAGCAGTTCTTC